This T cell receptor beta chain was retrieved from a study of blood T cells in healthy people across ages. The study's findings and limits: In the absence of known donor CMV status, changes in expanded clonotypes were possibly confounded. PBMCs went unsorted, and a conclusive naive versus antigen-experienced comparison was therefore prevented. Diversity of TCR beta per million T cells declined in a roughly linear way with age.

The CDR3 sequence is 17 residues long. In germline, CDR1 is MDHEN, CDR2 SYDVKM. This clonotype was counted a few times. What it binds is not known. The authors ran a second PCR of roughly 6 to 12 cycles using a sample-barcoded 5' primer and a J-beta primer mix. TCRdb recomputed calls from the 5' RACE reads with MiXCR, one row per CDR3 protein. The sample has approximately 800,000 distinct CDR3 sequences; 58% are singletons. The material sequenced was blood. The receptor was isolated from a man aged 25 to 45 in good health. The chain carries TRBV28 and TRBJ2-4, with 8 nucleotides matching TRBD1. TRBJ2-7 matches the DNA end more closely, so the J call is doubtful. CDR3 DNA sequence: TGTGCCAGCAGGAAAGAGTACACAGGGGGTATCTCCTACGAGCAGTACTTC. This codes for CASRKEYTGGISYEQYF.